The rows below give T cell receptor beta chains drawn from one sample of a study of blood T cells in healthy people across ages. TCRdb reprocessed the 5' RACE reads via MiXCR and lists one record per CDR3 protein. The sample has some 850,000 distinct CDR3 sequences; roughly 24% are singletons. This sample was shared with a second study, whose subject was T cells of mothers and their children.

Sequencing input: blood. The receptors shown here come from a boy between 10 and 17 years old in good health. The CDR3 runs from the conserved cysteine through the conserved F or W. Each record gives: J gene, D gene, clone size, V gene, CDR3 DNA, CDR3 protein. The D gene is left open where the match is weak. Not every row has a clone size; where given, it reads once, few, many or a size class.

J: TRBJ1-1
D: NA
size: few
V: TRBV7-7
DNA: TGTGCTAGCAGCCCACTAGACGACAGACCCGGAGCTTTCTTT
CDR3: CASSPLDDRPGAFF

J: TRBJ2-3
D: NA
size: NA
V: TRBV6-5
DNA: TGTGCCAGCAGTTACTCGGCCCGGGCCTCGCAGTATTTT
CDR3: CASSYSARASQYF

J: TRBJ2-7
D: NA
size: NA
V: TRBV20-1
DNA: TGCAGTGCTAATACGGACTTCCCCCCCGAGCAGTACTTC
CDR3: CSANTDFPPEQYF

J: TRBJ2-7
D: TRBD1
size: NA
V: TRBV20-1
DNA: TGCAGTGCTAGGTCCCGGGACAGGGAATTGTTTTACGAGCAGTACTTC
CDR3: CSARSRDRELFYEQYF

J: TRBJ2-1
D: TRBD1
size: few
V: TRBV12-3/TRBV12-4
DNA: TGTGCCAGCAGTTCAGGGGGTTCTGGGTTCTTC
CDR3: CASSSGGSGFF

J: TRBJ2-1
D: TRBD1
size: NA
V: TRBV19
DNA: TGTGCCAGTAGTAGAAGTCCGGGACAGGTATCCTACAATGAGCAGTTCTTC
CDR3: CASSRSPGQVSYNEQFF

J: TRBJ2-1
D: TRBD2
size: few
V: TRBV18
DNA: TGTGCCAGCTCACCTCCACTAGCGGGGGATGAGCAGTTCTTC
CDR3: CASSPPLAGDEQFF

J: TRBJ2-7
D: TRBD2
size: NA
V: TRBV20-1
DNA: TGCAGTGCTGGACGGGGGGCTAGCGGGGCTTACGAGCAGTACTTC
CDR3: CSAGRGASGAYEQYF

J: TRBJ2-1
D: TRBD1
size: few
V: TRBV20-1
DNA: TGCAGTGCAAGCCGCCGGGACAGGGGGGTCAATGAGCAGTTCTTC
CDR3: CSASRRDRGVNEQFF

J: TRBJ2-3
D: NA
size: few
V: TRBV28
DNA: TGTGCCAGCGGCTCAGGGTCTAGCACAGATACGCAGTATTTT
CDR3: CASGSGSSTDTQYF

J: TRBJ2-2
D: TRBD1
size: NA
V: TRBV5-1
DNA: TGCGCCAGCAACCCTAGGGTCGGGACAGGGGCCACCGGGGAGCTGTTTTTT
CDR3: CASNPRVGTGATGELFF

J: TRBJ2-7
D: TRBD1
size: few
V: TRBV27
DNA: TGTGCCAGCAGTTCCGGACTGACAGGGGGCTACGAGCAGTACTTC
CDR3: CASSSGLTGGYEQYF

J: TRBJ2-3
D: NA
size: NA
V: TRBV20-1
DNA: TGCAGTGCTAGAGTTCGGGGTTCTAGCACAGATACGCAGTATTTT
CDR3: CSARVRGSSTDTQYF

J: TRBJ2-7
D: TRBD1
size: few
V: TRBV27
DNA: TGTGCCAGCAGTTCTCCGGACAGGACCTACGAGCAGTACTTC
CDR3: CASSSPDRTYEQYF

J: TRBJ2-1
D: TRBD2
size: NA
V: TRBV14
DNA: TGTGCCAGCAGCCAAGTTGGCTCTAGAAGCGGGGGGAAGGATGAGCAGTTCTTC
CDR3: CASSQVGSRSGGKDEQFF

J: TRBJ1-4
D: NA
size: NA
V: TRBV3-1
DNA: TGTGCCAGCAGTCAAGCTCGGGGCCCCGAAAAACTGTTTTTT
CDR3: CASSQARGPEKLFF

J: TRBJ2-1
D: TRBD2
size: few
V: TRBV11-2
DNA: TGTGCCTGCAGCTTAACTAGCGGGGGGCCTCACAATGAGCAGTTCTTC
CDR3: CACSLTSGGPHNEQFF

J: TRBJ2-7
D: NA
size: few
V: TRBV6-5
DNA: TGTGCCCGCAGCGACCGGACCTTCTACGCGCAGTACTTC
CDR3: CARSDRTFYAQYF

J: TRBJ2-2
D: NA
size: NA
V: TRBV30
DNA: TGTGCCTGGCGGAGGGACACCGGGGAGCTGTTTTTT
CDR3: CAWRRDTGELFF

J: TRBJ2-5
D: TRBD1
size: once
V: TRBV4-1
DNA: TGCGCCAGCAGCCAAGGCCCGGTGGACAGGGCAGAGACCCAGTACTTC
CDR3: CASSQGPVDRAETQYF

J: TRBJ2-6
D: NA
size: NA
V: TRBV5-1
DNA: TGCGCCAGCAGCTTGGAAGGGGTCGGGGCCAACGTCCTGACTTTC
CDR3: CASSLEGVGANVLTF

J: TRBJ2-5
D: TRBD2
size: NA
V: TRBV7-9
DNA: TGTGCCAGCAGACGCGGGGGGTACCAAGAGACCCAGTACTTC
CDR3: CASRRGGYQETQYF

J: TRBJ1-4
D: NA
size: NA
V: TRBV4-1
DNA: TGCGCCAGCAGCCTGGAACCGGACGGACGGAACGAAAAACTGTTTTTT
CDR3: CASSLEPDGRNEKLFF

J: TRBJ2-7
D: TRBD2
size: few
V: TRBV11-2
DNA: TGTGCCAGCAGCTTATTCACTAGCGACTACGAGCAGTACTTC
CDR3: CASSLFTSDYEQYF

J: TRBJ1-2
D: TRBD1
size: NA
V: TRBV18
DNA: TGTGCCAGCTCACTGGAGGACAGGGCTCCATATGGCTACACCTTC
CDR3: CASSLEDRAPYGYTF

J: TRBJ2-5
D: NA
size: few
V: TRBV28
DNA: TGTGCCAGCAGTTTACCGGGACAAAAAGAGACCCAGTACTTC
CDR3: CASSLPGQKETQYF

J: TRBJ1-6
D: NA
size: NA
V: TRBV29-1
DNA: TGCAGCGTTGCGGAGGGACACTCTAATTCACCCCTCCACTTT
CDR3: CSVAEGHSNSPLHF

J: TRBJ2-5
D: NA
size: NA
V: TRBV24-1
DNA: TGTGCCACCAGTGATTTTGGGCAGAACCAAGAGACCCAGTACTTC
CDR3: CATSDFGQNQETQYF

J: TRBJ2-1
D: NA
size: NA
V: TRBV12-3/TRBV12-4
DNA: TGTGCCAGCAGTCCAATTTCGGGGCAGGGCAAAGTGAACCCCACACTCCGGAATGAGCAGTTCTTC
CDR3: CASSPISGQGKVNPTLRNEQFF

J: TRBJ1-1
D: NA
size: NA
V: TRBV27
DNA: TGTGCCAGCAGTTTACTGTCAGGGGTGAGCGCTGAAGCTTTCTTT
CDR3: CASSLLSGVSAEAFF

J: TRBJ2-5
D: TRBD2
size: NA
V: TRBV29-1
DNA: TGCAGCGCCCCCCCGGGGGGGGAGCAAGAGACCCAGTACTTC
CDR3: CSAPPGGEQETQYF

J: TRBJ2-7
D: TRBD2
size: NA
V: TRBV20-1
DNA: TGCAGTGCCGTGGGGGGGGTCTCCTACGAGCAGTACTTC
CDR3: CSAVGGVSYEQYF

J: TRBJ2-3
D: NA
size: few
V: TRBV7-9
DNA: TGTGCCAGCAGCTTAGGGCCCCAACCGACGCTCCCTTTCACAGATACGCAGTATTTT
CDR3: CASSLGPQPTLPFTDTQYF

J: TRBJ2-5
D: TRBD2
size: NA
V: TRBV7-7
DNA: TGTGCCAGCAGCTTAGTTGGCCGGGAGGCCCAGTACTTC
CDR3: CASSLVGREAQYF

J: TRBJ2-5
D: NA
size: NA
V: TRBV10-3
DNA: TGTGCCATACGGGGAACCGGGACCGGGAAAGAGACCCAGTACTTC
CDR3: CAIRGTGTGKETQYF

J: TRBJ1-2
D: NA
size: once
V: TRBV6-1
DNA: TGTGCCAGCAGTCAGCCCTACCAGGGTAGCTATGGCTACACCTTC
CDR3: CASSQPYQGSYGYTF

J: TRBJ2-7
D: NA
size: few
V: TRBV4-1
DNA: TGCGCCAGCAGCCAGGCGGGACAAAACTCCTACGAGCAGTACTTC
CDR3: CASSQAGQNSYEQYF

J: TRBJ1-1
D: TRBD1
size: NA
V: TRBV29-1
DNA: TGCAGCGCAGGGGGGATATTAATACCTGAAGCTTTCTTT
CDR3: CSAGGILIPEAFF

J: TRBJ1-5
D: TRBD1
size: few
V: TRBV10-3
DNA: TGTGCCATCAGTGATCCGGACAGGAACCCTCTCGGGGAGCCCCAGCATTTT
CDR3: CAISDPDRNPLGEPQHF

J: TRBJ1-1
D: NA
size: few
V: TRBV12-3/TRBV12-4
DNA: TGTGCCAGCAGTTTCTTCCACCGGCGGTGGACTGAAGCTTTCTTT
CDR3: CASSFFHRRWTEAFF

J: TRBJ1-2
D: NA
size: NA
V: TRBV12-3/TRBV12-4
DNA: TGTGCCAGCAGTTTTCGGGGGTCAAGGGGTGGCTACACCTTC
CDR3: CASSFRGSRGGYTF

J: TRBJ2-5
D: NA
size: once
V: TRBV7-9
DNA: TGTGCCAGCAGCTCCGTAGGCTACCAAGAGACCCAGTACTTC
CDR3: CASSSVGYQETQYF

J: TRBJ2-2
D: TRBD1
size: NA
V: TRBV29-1
DNA: TGCAGCGTTGCCCAGGGGGCCGGGGAGCTGTTTTTT
CDR3: CSVAQGAGELFF

J: TRBJ2-7
D: NA
size: NA
V: TRBV5-1
DNA: TGCGCCAGCAGCCCAGACACCGGAACCTACGAGCAGTACTTC
CDR3: CASSPDTGTYEQYF

J: TRBJ2-5
D: TRBD2
size: NA
V: TRBV7-3
DNA: TGTGCCAGCACATCGGGACTAGCGGGGGGAGAGACCCAGTACTTC
CDR3: CASTSGLAGGETQYF

J: TRBJ2-5
D: TRBD1
size: few
V: TRBV9
DNA: TGTGCCAGCAGCGGAGGGGGACAGGGGAGAGAGACCCAGTACTTC
CDR3: CASSGGGQGRETQYF

J: TRBJ2-7
D: NA
size: once
V: TRBV19
DNA: TGTGCCAGTAGTAGGCAGAGAGATTTCCTCCACGAGCAGTACTTC
CDR3: CASSRQRDFLHEQYF

J: TRBJ2-1
D: TRBD2
size: many
V: TRBV11-2
DNA: TGTGCCAGCAGCTTATCGGGGGGAACGCACAATGAGCAGTTCTTC
CDR3: CASSLSGGTHNEQFF

J: TRBJ1-2
D: NA
size: few
V: TRBV5-5
DNA: TGTGCCAGCAGCCGGGGGGGAGTCCGGGCGGAAGGCTATGGCTACACCTTC
CDR3: CASSRGGVRAEGYGYTF